One and the same sample provided the 21 T cell receptor beta chains below, sequenced in a study of breast tumors, draining lymph nodes, adjacent tissues (TCRdb year 2016). The library came from multiplex PCR. TCRdb lists the instrument as Illumina HiSeq 2000. TCRdb's own reprocessing of the public reads used fastp at Q25 and MiXCR and kept productive beta chains. A single entry per CDR3 protein holds the most common genes and DNA from its merged rows. The sample table holds under 25,000 distinct CDR3 sequences, of which about 45% were seen once. 15% to 25% of the sample is held by the ten biggest clonotypes. The sample comprised breast tumor tissue. These receptors all stem from a female donor with breast cancer. Some clones in this sample may be carry-over from other donors' samples.

This clonotype appeared many times. The genes are TRBV4-3 and TRBJ2-4, with D perhaps TRBD1 (6 bases). The CDR3 runs 16 residues. Germline V lookup: CDR1 LGHNA, CDR2 YSLEER. The V end was cut by 0 bases, the J end by 7 bases, with 16 bases between. CDR3 sequence: CASSQDTGKTVNIQYF. The CDR3 coding sequence is TGCGCCAGCAGCCAAGACACAGGGAAGACGGTGAACATTCAGTACTTC.

A word on this clonotype: No conserved phenylalanine or tryptophan ends this CDR3, so it is likely a read error. CDR3 sequence (DNA): TGTGCCACCCCCACGACTAATGAGCAGTTCCTT. Its protein product is CATPTTNEQFL. J is TRBJ2-1 and V is TRBV2; D gene unclear. V lost 10 bases and J 7 bases, leaving 11 bases between the germline ends. The CDR3 sequence is 11 residues long. The germline gives CDR1 SNHLY, CDR2 FYNNEI.

With respect to this clonotype: Sequence at one end of the junction differs from germline and may be a read error. The chain has TRBV6-2 or TRBV6-3 and TRBJ1-4, with TRBD1 as a possible D gene (6 bases). Germline loops: CDR1 MNHEY, CDR2 SVGEGT. The CDR3 runs 17 residues. The CDR3 DNA follows: TGTGCCAGCAGTACCTCCGGGACAACCTTCGGGGCTGAAAAACTGTTCTTT. Translating it yields CASSTSGTTFGAEKLFF.

This clonotype occurred once. This sequence joins TRBV5-1 and TRBJ2-7, with 10 bases lining up with TRBD1. Trimming removed 7 bases from V and 5 bases from J; junction bases left unmatched: 21. This CDR3 comprises 18 residues. Germline-derived CDR1 and CDR2 are SGHRS and YFSETQ. CDR3 nucleotides: TGCGCCAGCTGCAGGGACAGGGGCGTTAGCGGGGCTTTGAACGAGCAGTACTTC. The encoded protein is CASCRDRGVSGALNEQYF.

This clonotype was recorded many times. This could be a read error, since a much larger clone is one nucleotide away. This chain uses TRBV5-6 with TRBJ2-1; D may be TRBD2 (6 bases). Germline-derived CDR1 and CDR2 are SGHDT and YYEEEE. CDR3 size: 12 residues. V was cut by 1 base and J by 9 bases, with 8 bases left in between. CDR3: CASSLTSTEQFF. CDR3 coding DNA: TGTGCCAGCAGCTTGACTAGCACTGAGCAGTTCTTC.

At least ten counts were recorded for this clonotype. The chain employs TRBV5-1 and TRBJ2-4; possible D gene TRBD2, 5 bases. Per germline, CDR1 SGHRS and CDR2 YFSETQ. V was trimmed by 4 bases and J by 5 bases, leaving 16 bases between them. CDR3 size: 15 residues. In DNA form, the CDR3 reads TGCGCCAGCAGCACCACAACTAGACTACAAAACATTCAGTACTTC. Its translation: CASSTTTRLQNIQYF.

The CDR3 sequence is CASSLAGGPYEQYF. The DNA of the CDR3 is TGTGCCAGCAGCCTAGCGGGAGGGCCCTACGAGCAGTACTTC. The chain joins TRBV14 to TRBJ2-7; TRBD2 matches 11 bases. The junction had 1 base not matched to a gene; V was cut back by 4 bases and J by 2 bases. The CDR3 spans 14 residues. The germline V gene encodes CDR1 SGHDN and CDR2 FVKESK.

This clonotype was picked up one time. The germline gene is not matched at one end of the junction; a read error may be the cause. V gene TRBV5-5 combines with J gene TRBJ2-5; 12 nucleotides align to TRBD2. The CDR3 consists of 16 residues. Germline V CDR1 and CDR2: SGHKS, YYEKEE (reference sequence). CDR3 DNA: TGCGCCAGCAGCTTAGCGACTAGCGGGAGTAGAGAGACCCAGTACTTC. This gives the protein CASSLATSGSRETQYF.

As regards this clonotype: One base away lies a much larger clone, so this may be a sequencing read error. J is TRBJ2-5 and V is TRBV6-5, with 8 bases matching TRBD2. This CDR3 region has 14 residues. Germline loops: CDR1 MNHEY, CDR2 SVGAGI. This chain's CDR3 is CAGSPQREWKTQYF. The CDR3 DNA sequence: TGTGCCGGCAGCCCCCAGCGGGAGTGGAAGACCCAGTACTTC.

V is TRBV5-1 and J is TRBJ1-5; D gene unclear. Germline V lookup: CDR1 SGHRS, CDR2 YFSETQ. The CDR3 consists of 15 residues. The CDR3 loop is CVGSAEVGSVEPQHF. The CDR3 region has the DNA TGCGTCGGCAGCGCCGAAGTCGGTTCTGTGGAGCCCCAGCATTTT. Full variable domain (missing parts from reference TRBV5-1 and TRBJ1-5): KAGVTQTPRYLIKTRGQQVTLSCSPISGHRSVSWYQQTPGQGLQFLFEYFSETQRNKGNFPGRFSGRQFSNSRSEMNVSTLELGDSALYLCVGSAEVGSVEPQHFGDGTRLSIL.

There are many counts of this clonotype. V is TRBV7-2 and J is TRBJ2-1, with D possibly matching TRBD2 (6 bases). Trimming cost V 1 base and J 3 bases, with 16 bases left between them. Germline V gene lookup returns CDR1 SGHTA and CDR2 FQGNSA. This CDR3 spans 17 amino acids. CDR3 nucleotides: TGTGCCAGCAGCTTAGATCGGTCGGCGGGACTCTACAATGAGCAGTTCTTC. The encoded protein is CASSLDRSAGLYNEQFF.

Worth noting for this clonotype: This may come from a read error, since a much larger clone is one base off. The CDR3 loop reads CASSSLLAGGGVRHF. The CDR3 DNA reads as TGTGCCAGCAGCTCCCTACTAGCGGGGGGAGGGGTTCGGCACTTC. The chain employs TRBV7-2 and TRBJ2-4, with 12 bases matching TRBD2. The CDR3 sequence is 15 residues long. The germline V gene has CDR1 SGHTA and CDR2 FQGNSA.

This clonotype was seen at least ten times. The chain joins TRBV4-1 to TRBJ1-5, with TRBD1 as a possible D gene (6 bases). The CDR3 spans 18 residues. Trimming took off 0 bases at V and 2 bases at J, with 17 bases between the two ends. The germline V gene encodes CDR1 MGHRA and CDR2 YSYEKL. DNA of the CDR3: TGCGCCAGCAGCCAAGATATTGGGGGCAGGAGGGGCAATCAGCCCCAGCATTTT. It codes for CASSQDIGGRRGNQPQHF.

Many counts were recorded for this clonotype. The CDR3 loop reads CASSYQRGSTDTQYF. In DNA, the CDR3 is TGTGCCAGCAGTTACCAGCGGGGGAGCACAGATACGCAGTATTTT. The chain couples TRBV6-2 or TRBV6-3 to TRBJ2-3; 8 nucleotides line up with TRBD2. The CDR3 has 15 residues. CDR1 and CDR2 (germline): MNHEY, SVGEGT. Trimming removed 2 bases from V and 0 bases from J; junction bases left unmatched: 1.

DNA for the CDR3: TGCAGTGCTAGAGATGATATGGAGAACCGACGAGGAGATACGCAGTATTTT. This sequence encodes CSARDDMENRRGDTQYF. This chain joins TRBV20-1 and TRBJ2-3, with D hard to call. The ends were cut back, 0 bases at V and 5 bases at J, with 21 bases in the middle. Germline CDR1 reads DFQATT; CDR2 reads SNEGSKA (reference sequence). This CDR3 region has 17 residues.

This clonotype was observed at least ten times. This chain joins TRBV9 and TRBJ2-6; no clear D. Trimming took 2 bases from V and 1 from J, leaving 13 bases between them. CDR1 is SGDLS and CDR2 is YYNGEE in the germline V gene. The CDR3 covers 17 residues. CDR3 in amino acids: CASSVSLKGSGANVLTF. CDR3 coding DNA: TGTGCCAGCAGCGTGTCTTTGAAGGGTTCTGGGGCCAACGTCCTGACTTTC.

This clonotype was found many times. Given a much more abundant clone one base away, this may be a read error. V gene TRBV20-1 combines with J gene TRBJ2-2; no definite D call. The CDR3 length is 16 residues. V lost 0 bases and J 4 bases, leaving 15 bases between the germline ends. Germline lookup yields CDR1 DFQATT and CDR2 SNEGSKA (reference sequence). In nucleotides, the CDR3 is TGCAGTGCTAGAGATCCCCTGACTCCTACCACCGGGGAGCTGTTTTTT. This translates into CSARDPLTPTTGELFF.

This clonotype ranks as medium-sized. The genes are TRBV20-1 and TRBJ2-5, with D perhaps matching TRBD2 (5 bases). Germline CDR1 DFQATT, CDR2 SNEGSKA (reference sequence). CDR3 size: 15 residues. Trimming shortened V by 4 bases and J by 0 bases, and 15 bases separated the two germline ends. CDR3 sequence: CSATCGSLYQETQYF. CDR3 nucleotides: TGCAGTGCTACTTGCGGGTCCCTGTACCAAGAGACCCAGTACTTC.

The chain carries TRBV5-6 and TRBJ2-2; D unresolved. V was cut by 4 bases and J by 10 bases, with 17 bases left in between. The CDR3 runs 14 residues. Germline CDR1 reads SGHDT; CDR2 reads YYEEEE. The CDR3 bases are TGTGCCAGCAGCCTTACAAGAAACGCCGAGGAGCTGTTTTTT. Protein: CASSLTRNAEELFF.

This chain connects TRBV20-1 to TRBJ1-4; no firm D call. The CDR3 length is 15 residues. V was shortened by 0 bases and J by 5 bases, with 13 bases between the two germline ends. Germline loops: CDR1 DFQATT, CDR2 SNEGSKA (reference sequence). The CDR3 coding sequence is TGCAGTGCTAGAGATGGGCGCTTACTGAATGAAAAACTGTTTTTT. Translation: CSARDGRLLNEKLFF.

The chain uses TRBV6-6 and TRBJ1-1; 11 nucleotides line up with TRBD1. The V gene's germline CDR1 is MNHNY and CDR2 SVGAGI (reference sequence). CDR3 length equals 16 residues. V was clipped by 5 bases and J by 5 bases; unmatched bases: 10. CDR3 amino acids: CASSLGTGGGNTEAFF. In DNA, the CDR3 is TGTGCCAGCAGTCTAGGGACAGGGGGTGGGAATACTGAAGCTTTCTTT.